What follows are 2 T cell receptor beta chains derived from one specimen sequenced in a study of shared clonotypes between healthy human individuals. The repertoire was sequenced with immunoSEQ multiplex PCR; TCRdb's copy has only in-frame clones and lacks some. Of 900,000 to 1,200,000 clones listed, more than 75% were seen once; the top ten hold 0.6% to 0.75%. Sequencing used memory CD4+ T cells from PBMCs. The sample's subset: CD45RA-negative fraction. Source of these receptors: a man between 18 and 29 years old in good health. Some clones in this sample may be carry-over from other donors' samples.

This chain uses TRBV2 with TRBJ1-1, with 9 bases aligning to TRBD1. The CDR3 loop spans 15 amino acids. CDR1 and CDR2 from the germline V gene are SNHLY and FYNNEI. J was trimmed by 10 bases and V by 6 bases; bases with no gene match: 15. CDR3 in amino acids: CASSEIRDREQGAFF. The CDR3 nucleotides are TGTGCCAGCAGCGAAATCCGGGACAGGGAGCAAGGAGCTTTCTTT. Based on the CDR3 plus reference TRBV2 and TRBJ1-1, the full variable domain is EPEVTQTPSHQVTQMGQEVILRCVPISNHLYFYWYRQILGQKVEFLVSFYNNEISEKSEIFDDQFSVERPDGSNFTLKIRSTKLEDSAMYFCASSEIRDREQGAFFGQGTRLTVV.

This clone was seen at least ten times. J is TRBJ2-2 and V is TRBV2, with 11 bases matching TRBD2. Germline V lookup: CDR1 SNHLY, CDR2 FYNNEI. Trimming removed 5 bases from V and 2 bases from J; junction bases left unmatched: 7. This CDR3 has 17 amino acids. This CDR3 is CASSLRLAGINTGELFF. DNA of the CDR3: TGTGCCAGCAGTCTGAGACTAGCGGGAATAAACACCGGGGAGCTGTTTTTT.